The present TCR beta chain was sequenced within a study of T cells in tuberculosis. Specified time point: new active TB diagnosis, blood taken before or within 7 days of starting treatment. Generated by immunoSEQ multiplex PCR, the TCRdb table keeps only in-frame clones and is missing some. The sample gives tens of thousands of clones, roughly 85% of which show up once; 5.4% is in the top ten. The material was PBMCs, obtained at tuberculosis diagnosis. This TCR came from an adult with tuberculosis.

The CDR3 sequence: CASSSRWTGGGQPQHF. The DNA for the CDR3 is TGTGCCAGCAGTTCTCGGTGGACAGGGGGAGGGCAGCCCCAGCATTTT. The chain carries TRBV27 and TRBJ1-5; 10 positions agree with TRBD1. Losses at the gene ends were 4 bases for V and 7 bases for J; bases not matched to a gene: 10. Germline CDR1 is MNHEY and CDR2 is SMNVEV (reference sequence). CDR3 length: 16 amino acids.